One and the same sample provided the 25 T cell receptor beta chains below, sequenced in a study of beta chain features in type 1 diabetes. Study-wide results and limits: Researchers report that Type 1 diabetes patients had moderately but significantly shorter TCRB CDR3s across all four CD4+ subsets.

The isolated RNA, all of it, was reverse transcribed, so expressed TCRB transcripts were what got sequenced. This table comes from immunoSEQ multiplex PCR, and its TCRdb copy is limited to in-frame clones, with some not included. Here the sample spans over 650,000 clones, over 12% being singletons. No antigen is known for these receptors. Source material: naive CD4+ T cells from blood. These receptor sequences come from a man in his late teens or twenties with type 1 diabetes.

This clone has a count of ten or more. The chain joins TRBV28 to TRBJ2-1, with no clear D. The CDR3 consists of 12 residues. Germline CDR1 MDHEN, CDR2 SYDVKM. The V gene lost 2 bases and the J gene lost 13 bases, with 12 bases spanning the gap. Written as DNA, the CDR3 is TGTGCCAGCAGTTTAGGTTTCGAGACTCAGTTCTTC. As protein: CASSLGFETQFF. Supplemented by reference TRBV28 and TRBJ2-1, the full variable domain reads DVKVTQSSRYLVKRTGEKVFLECVQDMDHENMFWYRQDPGLGLRLIYFSYDVKMKEKGDIPEGYSVSREKKERFSLILESASTNQTSMYLCASSLGFETQFFGPGTRLTVL.

The chain is built from TRBV7-2 and TRBJ2-1, with 9 bases fitting TRBD2. The CDR3 has 15 amino acids. V lost 3 bases to trimming and J lost 6 bases; unmatched junction nucleotides: 6. Germline CDR1 SGHTA, CDR2 FQGNSA. In DNA form, the CDR3 reads TGTGCCAGCAGCTTCGATAGCGGGAGACGCAATGAGCAGTTCTTC. The encoded protein is CASSFDSGRRNEQFF. Using reference TRBV7-2 and TRBJ2-1 for the parts outside the CDR3, the full variable domain is GAGVSQSPSNKVTEKGKDVELRCDPISGHTALYWYRQSLGQGLEFLIYFQGNSAPDKSGLPSDRFSAERTGGSVSTLTIQRTQQEDSAVYLCASSFDSGRRNEQFFGPGTRLTVL.

This clone appeared a few times. This chain joins TRBV6-5 and TRBJ2-3; the D is unclear. Germline lookup yields CDR1 MNHEY and CDR2 SVGAGI. The CDR3 is 14 amino acids. V was shortened by 2 bases and J by 0 bases, with 6 bases between the two germline ends. The CDR3 region is CASSYLLSTDTQYF. The CDR3 DNA reads as TGTGCCAGCAGTTACCTTCTAAGCACAGATACGCAGTATTTT.

This clone appeared a few times. The chain has TRBV14 and TRBJ1-2; D may be TRBD1 (5 bases). Germline CDR1 and CDR2: SGHDN and FVKESK. This CDR3 is built from 16 residues. Trimming cost V 0 bases and J 7 bases, with 18 bases left between them. CDR3 region: CASSQDRGRAVGGYTF. DNA for the CDR3: TGTGCCAGCAGCCAAGATCGGGGCAGGGCAGTTGGTGGCTACACCTTC. Looking up the rest from reference TRBV14 and TRBJ1-2 gives the full variable domain: EAGVTQFPSHSVIEKGQTVTLRCDPISGHDNLYWYRRVMGKEIKFLLHFVKESKQDESGMPNNRFLAERTGGTYSTLKVQPAELEDSGVYFCASSQDRGRAVGGYTFGSGTRLTVV.

V usage is TRBV18 and J usage is TRBJ2-1; 15 nucleotides line up with TRBD2. Trimming cost V 3 bases and J 9 bases; bases outside gene matches: 0. The CDR3 is 14 amino acids. CDR1 is KGHSH, CDR2 LQKENI, per germline. CDR3 sequence: CASSPGLAGGEQFF. The CDR3, as DNA: TGTGCCAGCTCACCGGGACTAGCGGGAGGTGAGCAGTTCTTC. The full variable domain, in which reference TRBV18 and TRBJ2-1 provide the parts outside the CDR3, is NAGVMQNPRHLVRRRGQEARLRCSPMKGHSHVYWYRQLPEEGLKFMVYLQKENIIDESGMPKERFSAEFPKEGPSILRIQQVVRGDSAAYFCASSPGLAGGEQFFGPGTRLTVL.

This clone was picked up a small number of times. The rearrangement joins TRBV7-6 to TRBJ2-7, with D possibly being TRBD1 (6 bases). Trimming took 1 base from V and 2 from J, leaving 15 bases between them. The CDR3 runs 16 residues. The germline CDR1 and CDR2 sequences are SGHVS and FNYEAQ. The CDR3 region is CASSLVQIQGPYEQYF. The DNA for the CDR3 is TGTGCCAGCAGCTTAGTACAAATACAGGGCCCCTACGAGCAGTACTTC.

The chain links TRBV9 to TRBJ2-3; D may correspond to TRBD1 or TRBD2 (5 bases each). Trimming removed 1 base at V and 4 bases at J, with 16 bases between. The V gene's germline CDR1 is SGDLS and CDR2 YYNGEE. CDR3 size: 16 residues. The chain's CDR3 is CASSVSGSRGADTQYF. CDR3 DNA: TGTGCCAGCAGCGTATCGGGCTCGAGAGGGGCAGATACGCAGTATTTT.

This clone was detected a few times. The chain combines TRBV5-1 with TRBJ2-4, with D uncertain. Between the trimmed V and J ends, which lost 1 base and 8 bases, there was a span of 10 bases. This CDR3 has 13 residues. The germline V gene encodes CDR1 SGHRS and CDR2 YFSETQ. This CDR3 is CASSLLPTDIQYF. The CDR3 bases are TGCGCCAGCAGCTTGTTACCTACGGACATTCAGTACTTC.

A few counts support this clone. This sequence joins TRBV29-1 and TRBJ2-3; 7 bases line up with TRBD1. V lost 8 bases, J lost 0 bases, and 8 bases stayed unmatched. Germline CDR1 is SQVTM and CDR2 is ANQGSEA. The CDR3 totals 14 residues. This CDR3 is CSPLGTESTDTQYF. The CDR3 nucleotides are TGCAGCCCTCTCGGGACAGAGAGCACAGATACGCAGTATTTT.

CDR3 sequence: CASSLAGGTDNEQFF. The CDR3 coding sequence is TGCGCCAGCAGCTTGGCCGGAGGGACAGACAATGAGCAGTTCTTC. V and J are TRBV5-1 and TRBJ2-1; tentatively, D is TRBD1 (7 bases). V was clipped by 0 bases and J by 5 bases, with 12 bases between them. The CDR3 is 15 amino acids. Germline lookup yields CDR1 SGHRS and CDR2 YFSETQ.

Points on this clone: Other DNA sequences in this sample translate to the same CDR3. The chain joins TRBV30 to TRBJ2-3, with 11 bases aligning to TRBD2. The V gene's germline CDR1 is GTSNPN and CDR2 SVGIG (reference sequence). With V trimmed by 3 bases and J by 6 bases, 5 bases remained unmatched. The CDR3 is made up of 14 amino acids. CDR3 sequence (DNA): TGTGCCTGGAGGTTAGCGGGAGGGCCCGATACGCAGTATTTT. Encoded protein: CAWRLAGGPDTQYF.

This clone has just a few counts. Here the CDR3 DNA reads TGTGCCAGCAGCTTATTAGTGACCAACGGGGAGCTGTTTTTT. Protein product: CASSLLVTNGELFF. The chain recombines TRBV7-9 with TRBJ2-2; D is unresolved. Germline values: CDR1 SEHNR, CDR2 FQNEAQ (reference sequence). Trimming removed 2 bases from V and 7 bases from J, with 11 bases in between. CDR3 size: 14 residues.

This sequence joins TRBV29-1 and TRBJ2-5, with D perhaps given as TRBD1 or TRBD2 (5 bases each). The CDR3 length is 13 residues. Germline V CDR1 and CDR2: SQVTM, ANQGSEA. V dropped 4 bases and J dropped 5 bases, with 14 bases sitting between them. CDR3: CSVAGTRGETQYF. CDR3 nucleotides: TGCAGCGTTGCCGGGACGCGAGGGGAGACCCAGTACTTC. Drawing the rest from reference TRBV29-1 and TRBJ2-5, the complete variable domain is SAVISQKPSRDICQRGTSLTIQCQVDSQVTMMFWYRQQPGQSLTLIATANQGSEATYESGFVIDKFPISRPNLTFSTLTVSNMSPEDSSIYLCSVAGTRGETQYFGPGTRLLVL.

This clone was seen more than once but under ten times. This chain uses TRBV6-5 with TRBJ2-5, with a possible D match to TRBD1 (6 bases). Trimming stripped 2 bases from V and 3 bases from J, with 10 bases between. CDR1 is MNHEY and CDR2 is SVGAGI in the germline V gene. The CDR3 is made up of 14 amino acids. CDR3 bases: TGTGCCAGCAGTTACGCAGGACAGAAAGAGACCCAGTACTTC. It is translated as CASSYAGQKETQYF.

The CDR3 sequence: CASSKGFEGQGTYEQYF. In nucleotides, the CDR3 is TGTGCCAGCAGCAAAGGATTCGAGGGTCAGGGAACCTACGAGCAGTACTTC. This chain joins TRBV21-1 and TRBJ2-7. TRBV21-1 corresponds to a pseudogene. The CDR3 runs to 17 residues.

The gene calls are TRBV7-2 and TRBJ2-6; D not resolved. The CDR3 has 14 amino acids. Germline CDR1 is SGHTA and CDR2 is FQGNSA. V dropped 6 bases and J dropped 0 bases, with 6 bases sitting between them. The CDR3 region is CASSSYSGANVLTF. In nucleotides, the CDR3 is TGTGCCAGCAGTTCCTACTCTGGGGCCAACGTCCTGACTTTC.

The chain links TRBV11-2 to TRBJ2-1, with 7 nucleotides matching TRBD2. The CDR3 contains 17 residues. V lost 4 bases and J lost 0; bases outside the gene matches: 9. Germline CDR1 and CDR2: SGHAT and FQNNGV. The CDR3, as DNA: TGTGCCAGCAGCTCAACCCACACGGGAGGCTCCTACAATGAGCAGTTCTTC. The encoded protein is CASSSTHTGGSYNEQFF.

The rearrangement joins TRBV18 to TRBJ2-3; the D gene is possibly TRBD2 (5 bases). The CDR3 runs 13 residues. CDR1 KGHSH and CDR2 LQKENI come from the germline V gene. The V end lost 6 bases, the J end lost 2 bases, and 9 bases lay between the germline ends. CDR3 sequence reads: CASSTIDTDTQYF. In DNA, the CDR3 is TGTGCCAGCTCGACTATAGACACAGATACGCAGTATTTT.

The chain combines TRBV6-5 with TRBJ2-1; 7 nucleotides line up with TRBD1. In germline, CDR1 is MNHEY, CDR2 SVGAGI. This CDR3 has 14 residues. V lost 5 bases to trimming and J lost 15 bases; unmatched junction nucleotides: 16. DNA for the CDR3: TGTGCCAGCAGTACTTACTCCCGACAGGGAGACTGGTTCTTC. It codes for CASSTYSRQGDWFF.

This clone turned up a few times. V usage is TRBV30 and J usage is TRBJ2-5; the D gene is possibly TRBD1 (6 bases). Trimming pared 1 base from V and 5 bases from J, leaving 11 bases between. This CDR3 spans 13 amino acids. Germline-derived CDR1 and CDR2 are GTSNPN and SVGIG (reference sequence). CDR3 bases: TGTGCCTGGAGTGATGGGGGCTGGGAGACCCAGTACTTC. This gives the protein CAWSDGGWETQYF.

The rearrangement links TRBV5-4 to TRBJ1-2; no reliable D call. The CDR3 contains 14 residues. V lost 1 base, J lost 2 bases, and 9 bases lay in between. Germline V gene lookup returns CDR1 SGHNT and CDR2 YYREEE (reference sequence). This CDR3 reads CASSLPGRNYGYTF. DNA of the CDR3: TGTGCCAGCAGCTTGCCGGGAAGGAACTATGGCTACACCTTC.

This clone is a singleton in its sample. The chain combines TRBV28 with TRBJ1-4, with a weak D call TRBD1 (6 bases). Germline V gene sequence: CDR1 MDHEN, CDR2 SYDVKM. CDR3 length equals 16 residues. Trimming removed 5 bases at V and 6 bases at J, with 19 bases between. This CDR3 is CASSPSVQGSHEKLFF. CDR3 nucleotide sequence: TGTGCCAGCAGTCCCTCCGTACAGGGCTCGCATGAAAAACTGTTTTTT.

The J gene is TRBJ2-4, the V gene TRBV7-9; tentatively, D is TRBD2 (6 bases). The CDR3 runs 17 residues. Germline lookup yields CDR1 SEHNR and CDR2 FQNEAQ (reference sequence). V lost 4 bases, J lost 0 bases, and 16 bases lay in between. The CDR3 DNA sequence: TGTGCCAGCAGCTCCCCCGTAGCGGAGCCAGCCAAAAACATTCAGTACTTC. This translates into CASSSPVAEPAKNIQYF.

The rearrangement uses TRBV7-9 and TRBJ2-4; D possibly corresponds to TRBD1 (5 bases). Trimming cost V 5 bases and J 5 bases, with 7 bases left between them. The V gene's germline CDR1 is SEHNR and CDR2 FQNEAQ (reference sequence). This CDR3 has 12 residues. Written as DNA, the CDR3 is TGTGCCAGCAGCCAGACAGAAAACATTCAGTACTTC. Translation: CASSQTENIQYF.

V gene TRBV30 combines with J gene TRBJ2-5, with TRBD1 as a possible D gene (6 bases). Trimming removed 5 bases from V and 5 bases from J, with 15 bases in between. Germline values: CDR1 GTSNPN, CDR2 SVGIG (reference sequence). This CDR3 contains 13 residues. CDR3 nucleotide sequence: TGTGCCTGGGCCACAGGGCTTCGGGAGACCCAGTACTTC. Protein product: CAWATGLRETQYF.